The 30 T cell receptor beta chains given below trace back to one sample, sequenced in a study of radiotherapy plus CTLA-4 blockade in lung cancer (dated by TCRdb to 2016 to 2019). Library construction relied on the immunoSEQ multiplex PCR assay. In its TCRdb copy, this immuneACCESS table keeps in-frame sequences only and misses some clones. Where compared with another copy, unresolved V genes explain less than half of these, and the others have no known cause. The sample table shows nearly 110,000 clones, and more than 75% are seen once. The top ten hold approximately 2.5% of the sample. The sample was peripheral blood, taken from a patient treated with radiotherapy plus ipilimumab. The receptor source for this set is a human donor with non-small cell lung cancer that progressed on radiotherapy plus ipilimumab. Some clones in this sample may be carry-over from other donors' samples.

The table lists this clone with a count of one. The CDR3 nucleotides read TGTGCCAGCAGCTTAGATGTCAGTTCACCGCGGGAGCAGTACTTC. Translated: CASSLDVSSPREQYF. The chain carries TRBV7-2 and TRBJ2-7; D is ambiguous. Germline V CDR1 and CDR2: SGHTA, FQGNSA. Deletions cut 1 base from V and 7 bases from J, with 17 bases between. The CDR3 sequence is 15 residues long.

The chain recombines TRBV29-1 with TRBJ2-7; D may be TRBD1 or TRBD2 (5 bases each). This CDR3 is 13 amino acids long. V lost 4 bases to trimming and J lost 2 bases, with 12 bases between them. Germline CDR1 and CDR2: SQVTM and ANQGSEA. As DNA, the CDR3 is TGCAGCGTTGGCCGGGACCCAGCCTACGAGCAGTACTTC. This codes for CSVGRDPAYEQYF.

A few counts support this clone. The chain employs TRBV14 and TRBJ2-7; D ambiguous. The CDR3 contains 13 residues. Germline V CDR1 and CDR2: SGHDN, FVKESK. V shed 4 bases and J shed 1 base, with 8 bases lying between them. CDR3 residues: CASSPLASYEQYF. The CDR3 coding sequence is TGTGCCAGCAGCCCTTTGGCGTCCTACGAGCAGTACTTC.

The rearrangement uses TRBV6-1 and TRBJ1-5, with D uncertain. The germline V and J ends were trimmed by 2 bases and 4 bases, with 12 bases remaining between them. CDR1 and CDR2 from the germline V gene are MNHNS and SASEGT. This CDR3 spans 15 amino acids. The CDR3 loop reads CASSERTFGNQPQHF. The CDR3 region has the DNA TGTGCCAGCAGTGAAAGGACCTTTGGTAATCAGCCCCAGCATTTT.

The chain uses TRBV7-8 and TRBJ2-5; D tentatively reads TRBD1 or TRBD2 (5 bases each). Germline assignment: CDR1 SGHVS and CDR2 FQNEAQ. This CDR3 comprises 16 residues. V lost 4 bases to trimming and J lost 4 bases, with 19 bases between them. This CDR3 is CASSSPSYGGTETQYF. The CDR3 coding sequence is TGTGCCAGCAGCTCGCCCTCCTATGGGGGAACAGAGACCCAGTACTTC.

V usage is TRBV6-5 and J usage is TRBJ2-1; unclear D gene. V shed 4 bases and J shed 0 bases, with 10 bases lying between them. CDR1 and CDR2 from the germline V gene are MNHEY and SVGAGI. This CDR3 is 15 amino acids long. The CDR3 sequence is CASSLSVSSYNEQFF. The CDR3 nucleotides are TGTGCCAGCAGTTTATCCGTGAGCTCCTACAATGAGCAGTTCTTC.

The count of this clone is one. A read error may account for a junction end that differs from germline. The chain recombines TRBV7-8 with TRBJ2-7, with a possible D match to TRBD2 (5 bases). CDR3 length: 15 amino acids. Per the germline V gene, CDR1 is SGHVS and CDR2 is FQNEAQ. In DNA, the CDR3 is TGTGCCAGCAGCCTAGCTCTCGCGAGCTCCTACGAGCAGTACTTC. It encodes CASSLALASSYEQYF.

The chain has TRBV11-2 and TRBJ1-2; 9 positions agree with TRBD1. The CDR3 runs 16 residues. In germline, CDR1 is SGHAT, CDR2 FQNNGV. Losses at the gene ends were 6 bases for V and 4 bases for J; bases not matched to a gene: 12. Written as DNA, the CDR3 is TGTGCCAGCAGACGACTAAGGACAGGGGCTTCCTATGGCTACACCTTC. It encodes CASRRLRTGASYGYTF.

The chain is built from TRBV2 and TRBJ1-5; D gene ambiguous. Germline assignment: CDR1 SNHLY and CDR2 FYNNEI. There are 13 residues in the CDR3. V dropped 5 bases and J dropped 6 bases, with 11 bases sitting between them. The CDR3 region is CASSPSATQPQHF. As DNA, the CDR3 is TGTGCCAGCAGTCCAAGCGCGACTCAGCCCCAGCATTTT. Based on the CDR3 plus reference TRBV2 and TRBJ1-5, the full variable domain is EPEVTQTPSHQVTQMGQEVILRCVPISNHLYFYWYRQILGQKVEFLVSFYNNEISEKSEIFDDQFSVERPDGSNFTLKIRSTKLEDSAMYFCASSPSATQPQHFGDGTRLSIL.

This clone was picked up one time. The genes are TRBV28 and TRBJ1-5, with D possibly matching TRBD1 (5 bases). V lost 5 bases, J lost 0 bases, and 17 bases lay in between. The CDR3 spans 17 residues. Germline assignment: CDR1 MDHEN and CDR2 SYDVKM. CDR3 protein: CASSLYRGGYSNQPQHF. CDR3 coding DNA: TGTGCCAGCAGTCTTTATCGGGGCGGCTATAGCAATCAGCCCCAGCATTTT. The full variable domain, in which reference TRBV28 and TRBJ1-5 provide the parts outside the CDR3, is DVKVTQSSRYLVKRTGEKVFLECVQDMDHENMFWYRQDPGLGLRLIYFSYDVKMKEKGDIPEGYSVSREKKERFSLILESASTNQTSMYLCASSLYRGGYSNQPQHFGDGTRLSIL.

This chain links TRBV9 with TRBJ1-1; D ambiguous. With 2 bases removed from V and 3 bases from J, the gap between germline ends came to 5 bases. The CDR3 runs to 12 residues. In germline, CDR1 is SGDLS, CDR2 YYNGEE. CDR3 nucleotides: TGTGCCAGCAGCGTGCAGGACACTGAAGCTTTCTTT. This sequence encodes CASSVQDTEAFF.

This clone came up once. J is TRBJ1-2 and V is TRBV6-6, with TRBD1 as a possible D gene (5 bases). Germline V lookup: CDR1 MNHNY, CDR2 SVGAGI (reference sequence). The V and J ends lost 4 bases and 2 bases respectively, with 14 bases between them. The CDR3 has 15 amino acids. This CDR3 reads CASSLFLQANYGYTF. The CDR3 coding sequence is TGTGCCAGCAGTTTATTCCTACAGGCCAACTATGGCTACACCTTC.

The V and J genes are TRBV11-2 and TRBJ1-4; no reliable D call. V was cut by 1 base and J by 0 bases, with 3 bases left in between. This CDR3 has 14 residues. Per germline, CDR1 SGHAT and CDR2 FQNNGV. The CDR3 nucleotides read TGTGCCAGCAGCTTAGTTACAACTAATGAAAAACTGTTTTTT. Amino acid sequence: CASSLVTTNEKLFF.

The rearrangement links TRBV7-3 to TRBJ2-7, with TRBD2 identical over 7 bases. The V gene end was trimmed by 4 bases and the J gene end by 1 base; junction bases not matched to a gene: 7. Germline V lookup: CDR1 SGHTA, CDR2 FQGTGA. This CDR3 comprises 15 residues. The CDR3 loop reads CASSSYGGGSYEQYF. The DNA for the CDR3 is TGTGCCAGCAGCTCCTATGGCGGGGGTTCCTACGAGCAGTACTTC.

CDR3 nucleotides: TGTGCCAGCAGTGTTCTTTATAGGCAAGCCATAAATGAAAAACTGTTTTTT. Amino acid sequence: CASSVLYRQAINEKLFF. The V gene is TRBV6-1, the J gene TRBJ1-4; D not resolved. Per the germline V gene, CDR1 is MNHNS and CDR2 is SASEGT. CDR3 length equals 17 residues. V dropped 4 bases and J dropped 5 bases, with 20 bases sitting between them.

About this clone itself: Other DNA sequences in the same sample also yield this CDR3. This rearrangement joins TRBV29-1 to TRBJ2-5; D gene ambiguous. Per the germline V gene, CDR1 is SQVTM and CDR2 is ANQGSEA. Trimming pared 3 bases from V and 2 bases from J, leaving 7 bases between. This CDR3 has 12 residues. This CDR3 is CSVDGRQETQYF. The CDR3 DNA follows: TGCAGCGTTGACGGACGGCAAGAGACCCAGTACTTC.

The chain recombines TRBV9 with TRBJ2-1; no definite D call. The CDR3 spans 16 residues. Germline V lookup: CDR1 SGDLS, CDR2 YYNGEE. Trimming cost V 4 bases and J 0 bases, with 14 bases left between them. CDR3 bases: TGTGCCAGCAGCACCTCCTGGCGCGTCTCCTACAATGAGCAGTTCTTC. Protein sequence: CASSTSWRVSYNEQFF.

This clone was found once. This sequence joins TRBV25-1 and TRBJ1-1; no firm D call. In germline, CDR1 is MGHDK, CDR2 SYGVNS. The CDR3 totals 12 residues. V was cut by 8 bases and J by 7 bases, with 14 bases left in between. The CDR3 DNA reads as TGTGCCAGCGACAATGGGTTAAGTGAAGCTTTCTTT. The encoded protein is CASDNGLSEAFF.

Written as DNA, the CDR3 is TGTGCCAGCAGTGAAACGGAGGGGCGGAATTCACCCCTCCACTTT. Translation: CASSETEGRNSPLHF. V gene TRBV2 combines with J gene TRBJ1-6; D perhaps matches TRBD1 (5 bases). This CDR3 has 15 amino acids. The V end lost 2 bases, the J end lost 7 bases, and 12 bases lay between the germline ends. CDR1 is SNHLY, CDR2 FYNNEI, per germline. Filled out from reference TRBV2 and TRBJ1-6, the complete variable domain reads EPEVTQTPSHQVTQMGQEVILRCVPISNHLYFYWYRQILGQKVEFLVSFYNNEISEKSEIFDDQFSVERPDGSNFTLKIRSTKLEDSAMYFCASSETEGRNSPLHFGNGTRLTVT.

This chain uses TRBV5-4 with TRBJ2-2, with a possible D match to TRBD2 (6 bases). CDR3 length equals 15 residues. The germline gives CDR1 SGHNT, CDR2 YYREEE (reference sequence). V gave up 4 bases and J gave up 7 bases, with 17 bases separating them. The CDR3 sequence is CASSQTGARGGELFF. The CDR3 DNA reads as TGTGCCAGCAGCCAAACAGGAGCGCGGGGCGGGGAGCTGTTTTTT.

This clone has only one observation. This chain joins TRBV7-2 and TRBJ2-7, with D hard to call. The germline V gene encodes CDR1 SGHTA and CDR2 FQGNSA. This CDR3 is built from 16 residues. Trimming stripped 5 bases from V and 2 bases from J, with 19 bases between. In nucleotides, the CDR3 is TGTGCCAGCAGCACCCGTCGTATCGTAGAGGCCTACGAGCAGTACTTC. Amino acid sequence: CASSTRRIVEAYEQYF.

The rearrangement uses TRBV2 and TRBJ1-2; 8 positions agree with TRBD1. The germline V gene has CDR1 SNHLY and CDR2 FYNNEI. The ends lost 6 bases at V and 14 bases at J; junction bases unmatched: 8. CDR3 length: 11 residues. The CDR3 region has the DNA TGTGCCAGCAGACTCCGGGACAGGAGGACCTTC. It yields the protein CASRLRDRRTF. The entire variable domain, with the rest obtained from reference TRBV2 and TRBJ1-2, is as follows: EPEVTQTPSHQVTQMGQEVILRCVPISNHLYFYWYRQILGQKVEFLVSFYNNEISEKSEIFDDQFSVERPDGSNFTLKIRSTKLEDSAMYFCASRLRDRRTFGSGTRLTVV.

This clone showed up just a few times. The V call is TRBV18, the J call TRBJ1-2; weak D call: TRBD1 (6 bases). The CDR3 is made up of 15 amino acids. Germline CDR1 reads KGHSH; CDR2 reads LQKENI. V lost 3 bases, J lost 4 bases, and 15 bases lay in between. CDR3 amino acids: CASSPSRDIGYGYTF. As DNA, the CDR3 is TGTGCCAGCTCACCGTCTCGGGACATAGGCTATGGCTACACCTTC.

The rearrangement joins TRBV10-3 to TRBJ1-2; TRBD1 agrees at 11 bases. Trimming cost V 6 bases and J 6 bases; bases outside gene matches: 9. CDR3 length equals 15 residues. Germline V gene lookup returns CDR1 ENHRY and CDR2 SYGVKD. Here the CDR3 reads CAISALGDRGDGYTF. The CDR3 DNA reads TGTGCCATCAGCGCACTAGGGGACAGGGGGGATGGCTACACCTTC.

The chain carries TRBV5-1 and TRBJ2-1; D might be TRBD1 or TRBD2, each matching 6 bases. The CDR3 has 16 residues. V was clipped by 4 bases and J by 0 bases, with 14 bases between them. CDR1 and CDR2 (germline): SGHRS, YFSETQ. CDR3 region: CASSLEGGLSYNEQFF. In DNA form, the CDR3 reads TGCGCCAGCAGCCTCGAGGGGGGACTCTCCTACAATGAGCAGTTCTTC.

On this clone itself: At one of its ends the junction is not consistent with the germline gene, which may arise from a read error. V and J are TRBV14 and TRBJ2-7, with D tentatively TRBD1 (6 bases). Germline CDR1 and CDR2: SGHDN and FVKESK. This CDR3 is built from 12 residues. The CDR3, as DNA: TGTGCCAGCAGCCAAGATCTGGACAGAGTGTGGTTC. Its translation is CASSQDLDRVWF. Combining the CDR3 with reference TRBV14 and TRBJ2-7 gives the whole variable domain EAGVTQFPSHSVIEKGQTVTLRCDPISGHDNLYWYRRVMGKEIKFLLHFVKESKQDESGMPNNRFLAERTGGTYSTLKVQPAELEDSGVYFCASSQDLDRVWFGPGTRLTVT.

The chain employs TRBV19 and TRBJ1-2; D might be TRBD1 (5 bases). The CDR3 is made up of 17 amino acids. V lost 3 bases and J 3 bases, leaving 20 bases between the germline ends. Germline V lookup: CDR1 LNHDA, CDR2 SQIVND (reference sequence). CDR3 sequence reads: CASSIQEGRMRDYGYTF. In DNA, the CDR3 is TGTGCCAGTAGTATCCAAGAGGGGAGGATGCGGGACTATGGCTACACCTTC. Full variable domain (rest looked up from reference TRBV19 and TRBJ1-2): DGGITQSPKYLFRKEGQNVTLSCEQNLNHDAMYWYRQDPGQGLRLIYYSQIVNDFQKGDIAEGYSVSREKKESFPLTVTSAQKNPTAFYLCASSIQEGRMRDYGYTFGSGTRLTVV.

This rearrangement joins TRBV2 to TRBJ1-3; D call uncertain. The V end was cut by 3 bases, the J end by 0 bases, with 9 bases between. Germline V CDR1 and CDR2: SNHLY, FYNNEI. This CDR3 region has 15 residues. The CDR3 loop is CASSELQDSGNTIYF. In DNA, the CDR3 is TGTGCCAGCAGTGAGCTCCAGGACTCTGGAAACACCATATATTTT.

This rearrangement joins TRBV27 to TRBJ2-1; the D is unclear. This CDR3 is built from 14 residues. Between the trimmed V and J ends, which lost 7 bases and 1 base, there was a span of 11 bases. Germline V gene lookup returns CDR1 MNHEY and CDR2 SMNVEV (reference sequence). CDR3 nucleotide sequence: TGTGCCAGCACATTGACTTATTCCTACAATGAGCAGTTCTTC. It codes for CASTLTYSYNEQFF.

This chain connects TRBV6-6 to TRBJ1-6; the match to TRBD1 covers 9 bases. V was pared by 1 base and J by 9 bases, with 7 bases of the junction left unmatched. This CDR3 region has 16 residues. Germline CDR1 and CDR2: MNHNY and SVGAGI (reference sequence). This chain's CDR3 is CASSYLTGTGSSPLHF. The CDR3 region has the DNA TGTGCCAGCAGTTACTTAACCGGGACAGGGTCTTCACCCCTCCACTTT.